Listed here are 9 T cell receptor beta chains from one sample, sequenced in a study of blood T cell repertoires in COVID-19. The table came from immunoSEQ multiplex PCR; TCRdb's copy has only in-frame clones and leaves some out. This sample yields over 250,000 clones, of which around 85% are seen a single time; about 11% belongs to the top ten. Sequenced sample: peripheral blood. The receptor source for this set is a woman aged 70 to 79 with acute or convalescent COVID-19.

The chain uses TRBV11-2 and TRBJ2-5; weak D call: TRBD2 (5 bases). V gave up 2 bases and J gave up 4 bases, with 11 bases separating them. Germline CDR1 reads SGHAT; CDR2 reads FQNNGV. CDR3 length equals 14 residues. The DNA for the CDR3 is TGTGCCAGCAGCTTACCCGGACTTCTAGAGACCCAGTACTTC. This gives the protein CASSLPGLLETQYF. The full variable domain, in which reference TRBV11-2 and TRBJ2-5 provide the parts outside the CDR3, is EAGVAQSPRYKIIEKRQSVAFWCNPISGHATLYWYQQILGQGPKLLIQFQNNGVVDDSQLPKDRFSAERLKGVDSTLKIQPAKLEDSAVYLCASSLPGLLETQYFGPGTRLLVL.

The table lists this clone with a count of one. This chain connects TRBV6-5 to TRBJ2-1, with D tentatively TRBD2 (7 bases). The CDR3 spans 15 residues. In germline, CDR1 is MNHEY, CDR2 SVGAGI. V was trimmed by 10 bases and J by 0 bases, leaving 16 bases between them. Here the CDR3 DNA reads TGTGCCACGGGGCGGGGGCCGGGCTCCTACAATGAGCAGTTCTTC. As protein: CATGRGPGSYNEQFF.

V usage is TRBV3-1 (or the pseudogene TRBV3-2) and J usage is TRBJ2-2; D gene uncertain. Trimming took off 5 bases at V and 5 bases at J, with 15 bases between the two ends. The CDR3 contains 15 residues. CDR1 LGHDT and CDR2 YNNKEL come from the germline V gene (reference sequence). Written as DNA, the CDR3 is TGTGCCAGCAGCGCTTGGAACATCGGGACCGGGGAGCTGTTTTTT. It codes for CASSAWNIGTGELFF.

This clone was observed once. The rearrangement joins TRBV2 to TRBJ2-3, with TRBD2 as a possible D gene (5 bases). This CDR3 has 14 amino acids. V was shortened by 5 bases and J by 2 bases, with 11 bases between the two germline ends. The V gene's germline CDR1 is SNHLY and CDR2 FYNNEI. The CDR3 is CASSPKLVTDTQYF. As DNA, the CDR3 is TGTGCCAGCAGTCCCAAACTAGTCACAGATACGCAGTATTTT.

The chain employs TRBV12-3 or TRBV12-4 and TRBJ2-7; TRBD2 matches at 7 bases. The CDR3 totals 12 residues. V was clipped by 5 bases and J by 4 bases; unmatched bases: 2. The CDR3 region is CASSGGGYEQYF. CDR3 sequence (DNA): TGTGCCAGCAGTGGGGGGGGGTACGAGCAGTACTTC.

The chain uses TRBV5-1 and TRBJ2-5; TRBD2 aligns across 9 bases. J lost 2 bases, V lost 2 bases, and 7 bases had no gene match. The CDR3 runs 16 residues. Germline lookup yields CDR1 SGHRS and CDR2 YFSETQ. The CDR3 DNA sequence: TGCGCCAGCAGCTTCAGGGGACTAGCAAGACAAGAGACCCAGTACTTC. Encoded protein: CASSFRGLARQETQYF.

The chain employs TRBV12-3 or TRBV12-4 and TRBJ1-2, with 7 nucleotides matching TRBD1. The length of the CDR3 is 10 residues. J gave up 13 bases and V 8 bases, and 7 bases lay outside the gene matches. This CDR3 reads CASGEGAPTF. Written as DNA, the CDR3 is TGTGCCAGCGGAGAGGGGGCGCCCACCTTC.

The rearrangement uses TRBV5-4 and TRBJ2-1; TRBD2 matches 8 bases. Trimming at V came to 0 bases and at J to 3 bases, leaving 5 bases not matched to a gene. Germline lookup yields CDR1 SGHNT and CDR2 YYREEE (reference sequence). The CDR3 length is 16 residues. CDR3 coding DNA: TGTGCCAGCAGCTTGGCCGGGGCGGGGGGCTACAATGAGCAGTTCTTC. This translates into CASSLAGAGGYNEQFF.

The chain is built from TRBV18 and TRBJ1-3; 8 bases map to TRBD1. The CDR3 has 16 residues. Germline CDR1 is KGHSH and CDR2 is LQKENI. V shed 5 bases and J 1 base; nucleotides not matched to a gene: 7. This CDR3 is CASSSRQGFSGNTIYF. CDR3 in DNA: TGTGCCAGCTCATCCCGACAGGGGTTTTCTGGAAACACCATATATTTT.